These 12 T cell receptor beta chains were all obtained from the same sample, sequenced in a study of neurological immune-mediated disorders. One entry per CDR3 protein results from TCRdb running MiXCR on the 5' RACE reads. The sample holds approximately 30,000 distinct CDR3 sequences, about 16% seen once. The sequenced material came from PBMCs. Receptor source: a man aged 70-80 years in good health.

V and J are TRBV6-1 and TRBJ2-1; 7 bases agree with TRBD2. J gave up 3 bases and V 5 bases, and 7 bases lay outside the gene matches. The CDR3 is made up of 15 amino acids. Germline CDR1 and CDR2: MNHNS and SASEGT. CDR3 protein: CASSRASGLYNEQFF. The CDR3 DNA sequence: TGTGCCAGCAGTCGTGCTAGCGGTCTCTACAATGAGCAGTTCTTC.

There are many counts of this clonotype. The chain employs TRBV24-1 and TRBJ2-7; D uncertain. CDR1 KGHDR and CDR2 SFDVKD come from the germline V gene. This CDR3 contains 14 residues. V was trimmed by 5 bases and J by 2 bases, leaving 12 bases between them. The CDR3 DNA sequence: TGTGCCACCAGTGTAGACCGGTACCCCTACGAGCAGTACTTC. Translation: CATSVDRYPYEQYF.

This clonotype occurred many times. The chain combines TRBV12-3 or TRBV12-4 with TRBJ1-2; D is unclear. The CDR3 runs to 14 residues. Trimming shortened V by 2 bases and J by 1 base, and 8 bases separated the two germline ends. The CDR3 coding sequence is TGTGCCAGCAGTTTAATCGGGCTTAACTATGGCTACACCTTC. Translated: CASSLIGLNYGYTF.

This clonotype was picked up many times. The chain couples TRBV28 to TRBJ2-1; 10 bases line up with TRBD2. This CDR3 comprises 16 residues. Germline CDR1 and CDR2: MDHEN and SYDVKM. The trim removed 4 bases at V and 4 bases at J, leaving 7 bases unmatched. This CDR3 reads CASSSLSGGGYNEQFF. CDR3 DNA: TGTGCCAGCAGTTCACTGAGCGGGGGGGGGTACAATGAGCAGTTCTTC.

This clonotype was recorded at least ten times. This sequence joins TRBV19 and TRBJ1-5, with a weak D call TRBD1 (5 bases). The CDR3 has 15 amino acids. Germline-derived CDR1 and CDR2 are LNHDA and SQIVND (reference sequence). V lost 5 bases, J lost 2 bases, and 13 bases lay in between. The CDR3 reads CASSPGGVGNQPQHF. The DNA for the CDR3 is TGTGCCAGTAGTCCGGGGGGGGTCGGCAATCAGCCCCAGCATTTT.

This clonotype was picked up many times. The chain couples TRBV29-1 to TRBJ1-2; 10 bases match TRBD1. The length of the CDR3 is 15 residues. In germline, CDR1 is SQVTM, CDR2 ANQGSEA. V lost 6 bases to trimming and J lost 5 bases; unmatched junction nucleotides: 12. CDR3 sequence: CSVLAPGQGSYGYTF. DNA of the CDR3: TGCAGCGTCCTAGCTCCGGGACAGGGGTCATATGGCTACACCTTC.

The chain links TRBV5-5 to TRBJ2-1; a possible D gene is TRBD1 (5 bases). Germline V CDR1 and CDR2: SGHKS, YYEKEE (reference sequence). Trimming stripped 1 base from V and 7 bases from J, with 12 bases between. The CDR3 has 14 amino acids. CDR3 loop: CASSLWGIRNEQFF. The CDR3 nucleotides are TGTGCCAGCAGCTTGTGGGGCATAAGGAATGAGCAGTTCTTC. Filled out from reference TRBV5-5 and TRBJ2-1, the complete variable domain reads DAGVTQSPTHLIKTRGQQVTLRCSPISGHKSVSWYQQVLGQGPQFIFQYYEKEERGRGNFPDRFSARQFPNYSSELNVNALLLGDSALYLCASSLWGIRNEQFFGPGTRLTVL.

This clonotype was picked up many times. The V call is TRBV20-1, the J call TRBJ1-1; D uncertain. V lost 6 bases to trimming and J lost 0 bases, with 11 bases between them. The CDR3 spans 13 residues. Germline CDR1 DFQATT, CDR2 SNEGSKA (reference sequence). The CDR3 spells CSATEFVNTEAFF. CDR3 in DNA: TGCAGTGCCACGGAGTTTGTGAACACTGAAGCTTTCTTT.

This clonotype was recorded at least ten times. The chain recombines TRBV5-6 with TRBJ2-5; the D gene is possibly TRBD2 (7 bases). This CDR3 has 16 amino acids. The V gene's germline CDR1 is SGHDT and CDR2 YYEEEE. The ends were cut back, 0 bases at V and 5 bases at J, with 17 bases in the middle. Written as DNA, the CDR3 is TGTGCCAGCAGCTTGGGGTTAGGGACTACAGGGGAGACCCAGTACTTC. Its translation is CASSLGLGTTGETQYF.

This clonotype was detected ten times or more. J is TRBJ2-3 and V is TRBV18; 11 positions match TRBD2. V lost 5 bases to trimming and J lost 5 bases; unmatched junction nucleotides: 9. The CDR3 runs 16 residues. Germline V gene lookup returns CDR1 KGHSH and CDR2 LQKENI. The CDR3 sequence: CASSSLSGGARDTQYF. CDR3 nucleotide sequence: TGTGCCAGCTCATCCCTTAGCGGGGGGGCCCGAGATACGCAGTATTTT.

In its sample, this clonotype was seen many times. The chain carries TRBV15 and TRBJ1-2; the D gene is possibly TRBD1 (5 bases). CDR3 length equals 15 residues. Trimming took off 0 bases at V and 3 bases at J, with 11 bases between the two ends. Germline CDR1 LNHNV, CDR2 YYDKDF (reference sequence). This chain's CDR3 is CATSRDKGLDYGYTF. The CDR3 DNA follows: TGTGCCACCAGCAGAGATAAGGGACTGGACTATGGCTACACCTTC.

This clonotype was observed many times. The chain joins TRBV12-3 or TRBV12-4 to TRBJ2-7; D ambiguous. Trimming removed 3 bases from V and 6 bases from J, with 6 bases in between. CDR3 size: 11 residues. In DNA, the CDR3 is TGTGCCAGCAGTTTCAACACCGAGCAGTACTTC. It encodes CASSFNTEQYF.